What follows are 6 T cell receptor beta chains derived from one specimen sequenced in a study of blood T cells in healthy people across ages. A second about 6 to 12 cycle PCR used barcoded and J-beta primers. Each CDR3 protein gets one entry after TCRdb re-called the 5' RACE reads with MiXCR. The table has approximately 760,000 distinct CDR3 sequences, 25% seen once; the top ten hold around 9.2%. The same sample was also used in a study of T cells of mothers and their children.

The sequencing sample was made of blood. The origin of the receptors is a boy aged 5-17 years in good health.

This clonotype was detected only a few times. The J gene is TRBJ2-6, the V gene TRBV3-1; D unclear. V was clipped by 0 bases and J by 2 bases, with 14 bases between them. CDR3 size: 18 residues. Germline assignment: CDR1 LGHDT and CDR2 YNNKEL (reference sequence). Written as DNA, the CDR3 is TGTGCCAGCAGCCAAGATCGAGCAGGCGCGGCTGGGGCCAACGTCCTGACTTTC. This gives the protein CASSQDRAGAAGANVLTF.

This clonotype has only a few counts. The chain uses TRBV2 and TRBJ2-7; 7 nucleotides agree with TRBD1. This CDR3 has 15 amino acids. V was clipped by 6 bases and J by 3 bases; unmatched bases: 11. CDR1 is SNHLY, CDR2 FYNNEI, per germline. CDR3: CASSPPQGHFYEQYF. CDR3 bases: TGTGCCAGCAGCCCCCCACAGGGGCACTTCTACGAGCAGTACTTC.

This sequence joins TRBV15 and TRBJ2-1; D gene unclear. TRBJ2-5 explains the end of the DNA better; the J call may be wrong. The CDR3 has 13 residues. From germline, CDR1 is LNHNV and CDR2 YYDKDF (reference sequence). The chain's CDR3 is CATSREDQETQYF. The CDR3 DNA reads as TGTGCCACCAGCAGAGAAGATCAAGAGACCCAGTACTTC.

A few counts support this clonotype. The chain joins TRBV11-2 to TRBJ2-3; a weak D match, TRBD2 (6 bases). Germline lookup yields CDR1 SGHAT and CDR2 FQNNGV. Trimming took 3 bases from V and 3 from J, leaving 19 bases between them. The CDR3 has 17 amino acids. The chain's CDR3 is CASSFWPLAGGTDTQYF. DNA of the CDR3: TGTGCCAGCAGCTTCTGGCCTCTAGCTGGGGGGACAGATACGCAGTATTTT. Supplemented by reference TRBV11-2 and TRBJ2-3, the full variable domain reads EAGVAQSPRYKIIEKRQSVAFWCNPISGHATLYWYQQILGQGPKLLIQFQNNGVVDDSQLPKDRFSAERLKGVDSTLKIQPAKLEDSAVYLCASSFWPLAGGTDTQYFGPGTRLTVL.

About this clonotype itself: A much larger clone lies one base from this, so it may be a read error. The chain recombines TRBV14 with TRBJ2-7, with 9 bases identical to TRBD1. The CDR3 sequence is 14 residues long. Germline V gives CDR1 SGHDN, CDR2 FVKESK. The V and J ends lost 0 bases and 5 bases, in that order; junction bases with no gene match: 2. CDR3 DNA: TGTGCCAGCAGCCAAGAGGGACAGGGCCACGAGCAGTACTTC. It yields the protein CASSQEGQGHEQYF.

There are a few counts of this clonotype. The chain couples TRBV4-2 to TRBJ1-6, with D tentatively TRBD1 (6 bases). From germline, CDR1 is LGHNA and CDR2 YNFKEQ. The CDR3 covers 16 residues. Trimming took off 3 bases at V and 10 bases at J, with 19 bases between the two ends. CDR3 nucleotide sequence: TGTGCCAGCAGCCAGGAGCAGGGGAAAAAAGGATCACCCCTCCACTTT. Translation: CASSQEQGKKGSPLHF.